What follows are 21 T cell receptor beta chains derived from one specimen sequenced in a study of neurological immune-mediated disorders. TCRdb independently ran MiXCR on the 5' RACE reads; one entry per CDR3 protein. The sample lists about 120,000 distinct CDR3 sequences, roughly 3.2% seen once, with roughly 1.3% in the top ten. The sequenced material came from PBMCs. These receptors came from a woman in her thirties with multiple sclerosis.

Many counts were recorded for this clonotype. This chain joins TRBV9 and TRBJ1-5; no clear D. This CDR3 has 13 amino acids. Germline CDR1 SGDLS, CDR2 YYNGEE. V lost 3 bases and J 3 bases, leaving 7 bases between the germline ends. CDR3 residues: CASSANFNQPQHF. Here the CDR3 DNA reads TGTGCCAGCAGCGCCAACTTCAATCAGCCCCAGCATTTT.

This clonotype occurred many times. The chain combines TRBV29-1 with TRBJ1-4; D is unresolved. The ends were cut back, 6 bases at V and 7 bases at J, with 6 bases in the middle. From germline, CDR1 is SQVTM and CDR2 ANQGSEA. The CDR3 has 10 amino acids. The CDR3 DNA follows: TGCAGCGTCCTCAGTGAAAAACTGTTTTTT. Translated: CSVLSEKLFF.

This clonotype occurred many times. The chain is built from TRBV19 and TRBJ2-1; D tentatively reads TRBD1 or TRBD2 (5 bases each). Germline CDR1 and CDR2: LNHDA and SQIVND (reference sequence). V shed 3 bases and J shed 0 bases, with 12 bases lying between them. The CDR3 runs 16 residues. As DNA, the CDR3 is TGTGCCAGTAGTATTCGGGGCCCTAGCTCCTACAATGAGCAGTTCTTC. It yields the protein CASSIRGPSSYNEQFF. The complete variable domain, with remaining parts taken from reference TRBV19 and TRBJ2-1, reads DGGITQSPKYLFRKEGQNVTLSCEQNLNHDAMYWYRQDPGQGLRLIYYSQIVNDFQKGDIAEGYSVSREKKESFPLTVTSAQKNPTAFYLCASSIRGPSSYNEQFFGPGTRLTVL.

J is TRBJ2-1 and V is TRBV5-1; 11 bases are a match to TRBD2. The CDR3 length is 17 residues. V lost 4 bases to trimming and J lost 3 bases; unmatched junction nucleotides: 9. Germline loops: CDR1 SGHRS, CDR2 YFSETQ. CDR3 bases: TGCGCCAGCAGCCCTCCGACTAGCGGGGATTTCTACAATGAGCAGTTCTTC. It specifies CASSPPTSGDFYNEQFF.

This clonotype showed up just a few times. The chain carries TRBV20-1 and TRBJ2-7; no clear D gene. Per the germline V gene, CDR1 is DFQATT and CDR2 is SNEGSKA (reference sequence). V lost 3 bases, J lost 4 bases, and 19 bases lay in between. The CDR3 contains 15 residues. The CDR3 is CSASPPQGRRYEQYF. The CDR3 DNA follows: TGCAGTGCTAGCCCCCCCCAAGGGCGTAGGTACGAGCAGTACTTC.

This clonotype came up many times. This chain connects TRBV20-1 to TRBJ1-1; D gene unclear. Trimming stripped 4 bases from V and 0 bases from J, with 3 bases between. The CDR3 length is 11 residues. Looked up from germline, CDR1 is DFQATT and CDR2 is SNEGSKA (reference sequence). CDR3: CSAMMNTEAFF. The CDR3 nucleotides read TGCAGTGCTATGATGAACACTGAAGCTTTCTTT.

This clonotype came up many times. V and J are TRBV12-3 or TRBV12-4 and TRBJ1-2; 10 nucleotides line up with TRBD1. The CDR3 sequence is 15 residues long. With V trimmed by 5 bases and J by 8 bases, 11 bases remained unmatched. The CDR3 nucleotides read TGTGCCAGCAGTCCCCGGGACAGGGGTGTTTACGGCTACACCTTC. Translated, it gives CASSPRDRGVYGYTF.

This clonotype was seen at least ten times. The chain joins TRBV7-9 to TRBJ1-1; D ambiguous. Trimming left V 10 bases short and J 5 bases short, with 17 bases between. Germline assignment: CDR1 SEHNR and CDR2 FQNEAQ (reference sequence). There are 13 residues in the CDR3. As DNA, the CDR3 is TGTGCCACCAATGGCCATGTAGGGACTGAAGCTTTCTTT. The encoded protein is CATNGHVGTEAFF.

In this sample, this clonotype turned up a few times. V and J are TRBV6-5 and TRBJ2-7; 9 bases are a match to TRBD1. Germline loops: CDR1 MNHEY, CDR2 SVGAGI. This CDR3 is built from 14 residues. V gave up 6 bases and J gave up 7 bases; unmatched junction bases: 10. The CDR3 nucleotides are TGTGCCAGCAGATCCGGGACAGGGAGTAGGGAGCAGTACTTC. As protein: CASRSGTGSREQYF.

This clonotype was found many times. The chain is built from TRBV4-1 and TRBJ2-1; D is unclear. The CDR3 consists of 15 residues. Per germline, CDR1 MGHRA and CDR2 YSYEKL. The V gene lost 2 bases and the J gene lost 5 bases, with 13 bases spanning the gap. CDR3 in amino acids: CASSQPLQMDNEQFF. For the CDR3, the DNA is TGCGCCAGCAGCCAACCCCTTCAGATGGACAATGAGCAGTTCTTC.

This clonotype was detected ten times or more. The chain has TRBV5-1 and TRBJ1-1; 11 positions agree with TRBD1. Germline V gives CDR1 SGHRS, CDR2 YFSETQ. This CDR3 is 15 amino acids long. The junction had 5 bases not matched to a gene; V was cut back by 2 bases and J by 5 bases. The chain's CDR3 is CASSFRTGGWTEAFF. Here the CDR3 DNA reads TGCGCCAGCAGCTTCAGGACAGGGGGCTGGACTGAAGCTTTCTTT.

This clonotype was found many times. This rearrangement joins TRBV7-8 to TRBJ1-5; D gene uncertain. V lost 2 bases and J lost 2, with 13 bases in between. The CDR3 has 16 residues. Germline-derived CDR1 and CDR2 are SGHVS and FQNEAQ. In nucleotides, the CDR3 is TGTGCCAGCAGCTTAAGTCAAGGGCTGGGCAATCAGCCCCAGCATTTT. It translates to CASSLSQGLGNQPQHF.

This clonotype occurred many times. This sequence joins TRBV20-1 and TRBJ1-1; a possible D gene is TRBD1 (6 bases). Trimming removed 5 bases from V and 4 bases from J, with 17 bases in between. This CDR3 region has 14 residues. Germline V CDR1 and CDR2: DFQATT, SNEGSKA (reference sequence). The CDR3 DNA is TGCAGTGCTGGGATGACAGGTGGTAGCACTGAAGCTTTCTTT. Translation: CSAGMTGGSTEAFF.

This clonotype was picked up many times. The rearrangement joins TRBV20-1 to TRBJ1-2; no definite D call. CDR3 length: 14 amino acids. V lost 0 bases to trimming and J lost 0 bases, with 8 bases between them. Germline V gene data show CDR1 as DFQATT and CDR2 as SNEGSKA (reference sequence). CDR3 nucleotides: TGCAGTGCTAGAGATGGGGAGGCTAACTATGGCTACACCTTC. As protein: CSARDGEANYGYTF.

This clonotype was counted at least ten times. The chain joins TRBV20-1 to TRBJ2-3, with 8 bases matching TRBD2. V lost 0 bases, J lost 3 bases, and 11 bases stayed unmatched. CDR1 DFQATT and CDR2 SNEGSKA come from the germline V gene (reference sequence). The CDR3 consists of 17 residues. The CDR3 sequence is CSARDTWEREITDTQYF. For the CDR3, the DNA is TGCAGTGCTAGAGATACGTGGGAGCGGGAGATAACAGATACGCAGTATTTT.

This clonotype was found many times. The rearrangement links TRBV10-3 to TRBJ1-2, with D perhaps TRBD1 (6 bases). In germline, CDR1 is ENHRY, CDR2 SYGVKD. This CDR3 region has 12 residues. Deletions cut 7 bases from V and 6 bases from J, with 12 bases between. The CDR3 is CAINTDSDGYTF. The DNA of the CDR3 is TGTGCCATCAACACGGACAGCGATGGCTACACCTTC.

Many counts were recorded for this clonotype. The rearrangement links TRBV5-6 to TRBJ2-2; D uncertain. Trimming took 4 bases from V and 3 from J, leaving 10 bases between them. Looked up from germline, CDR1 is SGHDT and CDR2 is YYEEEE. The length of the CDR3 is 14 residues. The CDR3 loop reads CASSDGDYTGELFF. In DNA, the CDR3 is TGTGCCAGCAGCGATGGGGATTACACCGGGGAGCTGTTTTTT.

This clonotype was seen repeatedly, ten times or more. CDR3 region: CSVRGTSYEQYF. The CDR3 bases are TGCAGCGTCCGAGGGACCTCCTACGAGCAGTACTTC. The V and J genes are TRBV29-1 and TRBJ2-7, with D tentatively TRBD1 or TRBD2 (5 bases each). Germline V CDR1 and CDR2: SQVTM, ANQGSEA. V lost 6 bases, J lost 0 bases, and 9 bases lay in between. The CDR3 is 12 amino acids.

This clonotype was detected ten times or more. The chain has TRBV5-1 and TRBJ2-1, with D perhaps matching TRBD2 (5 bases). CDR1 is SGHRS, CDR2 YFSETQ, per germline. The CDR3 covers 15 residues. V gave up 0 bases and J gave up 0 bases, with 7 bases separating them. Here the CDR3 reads CASSLVGSSYNEQFF. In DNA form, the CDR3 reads TGCGCCAGCAGCTTGGTTGGGAGCTCCTACAATGAGCAGTTCTTC.

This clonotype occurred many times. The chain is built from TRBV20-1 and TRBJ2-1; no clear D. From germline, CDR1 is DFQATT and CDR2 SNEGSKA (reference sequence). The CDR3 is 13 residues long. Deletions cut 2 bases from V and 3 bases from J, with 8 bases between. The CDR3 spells CSARRANYNEQFF. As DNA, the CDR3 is TGCAGTGCTAGACGTGCAAACTACAATGAGCAGTTCTTC.

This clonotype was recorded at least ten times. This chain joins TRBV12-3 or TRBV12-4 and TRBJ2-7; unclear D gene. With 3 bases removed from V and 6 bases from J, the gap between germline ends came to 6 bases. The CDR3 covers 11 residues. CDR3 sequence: CASSFSGEQYF. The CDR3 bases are TGTGCCAGCAGTTTTAGTGGCGAGCAGTACTTC.